This T cell receptor beta chain was obtained from a study of blood T cell repertoires in COVID-19. Across the study: COVID-19 samples from acute and convalescent phases originated in the United States, Italy and Spain. In each case, the material was cDNA or gDNA derived from T cells, B-cell-depleted T cells, or PBMCs.

Authors' analysis steps: The authors estimated nucleated cell counts from reference gene primer amplification. TCRdb's table, derived via immunoSEQ multiplex PCR, lists solely in-frame clones and lacks some. V and J calls and clone size come straight from that table; D and trimming were deduced from the DNA. The sample includes about 120,000 clones, just over 85% seen only once; the top ten take about 4.7%. Germline values: CDR1 SEHNR, CDR2 FQNEAQ (reference sequence). The CDR3 contains 14 residues. Trimming removed 8 bases from V and 2 bases from J, with 13 bases in between. V usage is TRBV7-9 and J usage is TRBJ2-1; D call uncertain. The receptor was isolated from a man in his forties with acute or convalescent COVID-19. The material sequenced was peripheral blood. CDR3 protein: CASRNSSAYNEQFF. The CDR3 bases are TGTGCCAGCCGAAACAGTTCCGCCTACAATGAGCAGTTCTTC.